Listed below are T cell receptor beta chains from one sample, sequenced in a study of shared clonotypes between healthy human individuals. Measured with immunoSEQ multiplex PCR; TCRdb has only the in-frame clones, and not every one. The data hold 2 million to 2.5 million clones, with approximately 95% observed a single time. The specimen sequenced was naive CD4+ T cells sorted from blood. These receptors all come from a man aged 18-30 years in good health. Each CDR3 is given with its conserved first and last residue. A D gene is named only where the DNA matches it firmly. The size entry is marked missing in some rows and otherwise reads once, few, many or a size class.

size	D	J	V	CDR3	DNA
NA	NA	TRBJ2-3	TRBV4-3	CASSQTGQYTDTQYF	TGCGCCAGCAGCCAGACCGGACAGTACACAGATACGCAGTATTTT
NA	TRBD1	TRBJ2-5	TRBV15	CATSRGQNQQETQYF	TGTGCCACCAGCAGGGGACAGAATCAGCAAGAGACCCAGTACTTC
NA	NA	TRBJ1-2	TRBV7-2	CASSSSPDGGYTF	TGTGCCAGCAGCTCTTCCCCGGATGGCGGCTACACCTTC
NA	NA	TRBJ1-1	TRBV6-4	CASSDWGLKGVFF	TGTGCCAGCAGTGACTGGGGCCTGAAGGGTGTTTTCTTT
NA	TRBD1	TRBJ1-3	TRBV6-1	CASSEADPGQGVGSGNTIYF	TGTGCCAGCAGTGAAGCCGATCCGGGACAGGGAGTAGGCTCTGGAAACACCATATATTTT
NA	NA	TRBJ1-1	TRBV5-1	CASSLVTRSDTEAFF	TGCGCCAGCAGCTTGGTGACCCGATCTGACACTGAAGCTTTCTTT
NA	NA	TRBJ1-2	TRBV28	CASSPGLTNYGYTF	TGTGCCAGCAGCCCGGGTCTCACTAACTATGGCTACACCTTC
NA	NA	TRBJ1-6	TRBV6-1	CASSATGSPLHF	TGTGCCAGCAGTGCCACTGGGTCACCCCTCCACTTT
NA	NA	TRBJ1-1	TRBV6-5	CASRRNTEAFF	TGTGCCAGCAGACGCAACACTGAAGCTTTCTTT
NA	NA	TRBJ2-3	TRBV18	CASSPRTPDTQYF	TGTGCCAGCTCTCCCCGGACACCAGATACGCAGTATTTT
NA	TRBD1	TRBJ1-5	TRBV10-2	CASSTGQGTQPQHF	TGCGCCAGCAGTACCGGACAGGGCACCCAGCCCCAGCATTTT
NA	NA	TRBJ2-6	TRBV5-8	CASSPEVAGANVLTF	TGTGCCAGCAGCCCCGAGGTGGCTGGGGCCAACGTCCTGACTTTC
NA	TRBD1	TRBJ2-3	TRBV9	CASSAGPTGGTDTQYF	TGTGCCAGCAGCGCCGGACCCACAGGGGGCACAGATACGCAGTATTTT
NA	NA	TRBJ1-2	TRBV6-6	CASSLGLNNGYTF	TGTGCCAGCAGCCTCGGTCTAAACAATGGCTACACCTTC
few	TRBD1	TRBJ1-6	TRBV7-9	CASSSQGPSPLHF	TGTGCCAGCAGCTCACAGGGGCCCTCACCCCTCCACTTT
NA	TRBD1	TRBJ1-1	TRBV14	CASSQEGQGWNTEAFF	TGTGCCAGCAGCCAAGAGGGACAGGGATGGAACACTGAAGCTTTCTTT
once	TRBD2	TRBJ2-2	TRBV6-5	CASSYSFRGGGGELFF	TGTGCCAGCAGTTACTCTTTCCGGGGGGGCGGCGGGGAGCTGTTTTTT
few	NA	TRBJ1-5	TRBV30	CAWMLDRSNQPQHF	TGTGCCTGGATGCTCGACAGGAGCAATCAGCCCCAGCATTTT
NA	TRBD2	TRBJ2-7	TRBV6-6	CASSYSTSGRSGEQYF	TGTGCCAGCAGTTACTCTACTAGCGGGAGGTCTGGCGAGCAGTACTTC
NA	TRBD2	TRBJ2-5	TRBV28	CASTYGLAGETQYF	TGTGCCAGCACCTACGGACTAGCGGGAGAGACCCAGTACTTC
NA	TRBD1	TRBJ2-7	TRBV6-5	CASSRQGPHEQYF	TGTGCCAGCAGTAGACAGGGACCCCACGAGCAGTACTTC
once	NA	TRBJ2-7	TRBV11-2	CASSRGGQAYEQYF	TGTGCCAGCAGCAGGGGGGGGCAAGCCTACGAGCAGTACTTC
NA	NA	TRBJ1-4	TRBV7-9	CASSLDRTNEKLFF	TGTGCCAGCAGCCTAGATAGGACTAATGAAAAACTGTTTTTT
NA	NA	TRBJ2-3	TRBV6-5	CASSRGGRDTQYF	TGTGCCAGCAGCCGTGGGGGACGAGATACGCAGTATTTT
NA	NA	TRBJ1-2	TRBV6-5	CASSPTSNYGYTF	TGTGCCAGCAGCCCCACGAGCAACTATGGCTACACCTTC
NA	TRBD1	TRBJ2-3	TRBV7-9	CASSGQGSRTDTQYF	TGTGCCAGCAGCGGACAGGGGTCCCGCACAGATACGCAGTATTTT
NA	TRBD2	TRBJ2-7	TRBV6-6	CASSYSGLAGGHEQYF	TGTGCCAGCAGTTACTCGGGACTAGCGGGGGGGCACGAGCAGTACTTC
NA	TRBD2	TRBJ2-1	TRBV4-3	CASSQVSGSSHNEQFF	TGCGCCAGCAGCCAAGTAAGCGGGAGTAGCCACAATGAGCAGTTCTTC
once	NA	TRBJ2-2	TRBV5-8	CASSLGLGQNTGELFF	TGTGCCAGCAGCTTGGGGCTTGGACAGAACACCGGGGAGCTGTTTTTT
once	NA	TRBJ1-2	TRBV6-5	CASSYNAGNGYTF	TGTGCCAGCAGTTACAATGCTGGGAATGGCTACACCTTC
NA	NA	TRBJ2-5	TRBV6-5	CASKIDPRGTQYF	TGTGCCAGCAAAATCGACCCCCGAGGAACCCAGTACTTC
NA	NA	TRBJ1-5	TRBV2	CASSGMGSNQPQHF	TGTGCCAGCAGTGGAATGGGATCAAATCAGCCCCAGCATTTT
once	TRBD2	TRBJ2-5	TRBV2	CASPGLAGQETQYF	TGTGCCAGCCCTGGACTAGCGGGACAAGAGACCCAGTACTTC
NA	TRBD2	TRBJ2-7	TRBV7-2	CASSLAPTSGSYEQYF	TGTGCCAGCAGCCTAGCCCCCACTAGCGGGAGCTACGAGCAGTACTTC
NA	NA	TRBJ2-7	TRBV5-4	CASSLAGGRREQYF	TGTGCCAGCAGCTTGGCCGGGGGCCGGCGGGAGCAGTACTTC